What follows are 24 T cell receptor beta chains derived from one specimen sequenced in a study of T cell responses to AZD1222 COVID-19 vaccine. Measured with immunoSEQ multiplex PCR; TCRdb has only the in-frame clones, and not every one. The data show over 100,000 clones, approximately 86% seen once. This sample comprised peripheral blood, obtained 28 days after the second dose of the MenACWY control vaccine. All receptors derive from an adult who received the MenACWY meningococcal vaccine as a control.

The chain has TRBV7-9 and TRBJ1-2, with D perhaps TRBD1 (5 bases). Per the germline V gene, CDR1 is SEHNR and CDR2 is FQNEAQ (reference sequence). This CDR3 is built from 14 residues. Trimming stripped 0 bases from V and 7 bases from J, with 12 bases between. The CDR3 reads CASSLARGGFGYTF. The CDR3 DNA sequence: TGTGCCAGCAGCTTAGCGAGGGGAGGGTTTGGCTACACCTTC.

The table lists this clone with a few counts. The chain links TRBV3-1 (or the pseudogene TRBV3-2) to TRBJ1-2; D unclear. V was trimmed by 4 bases and J by 7 bases, leaving 10 bases between them. Germline V gene sequence: CDR1 LGHDT, CDR2 YNNKEL (reference sequence). The CDR3 length is 12 residues. CDR3 sequence reads: CASSPREGGYTF. CDR3 coding DNA: TGTGCCAGCAGCCCGCGGGAAGGTGGCTACACCTTC.

This clone has just a few counts. This chain joins TRBV3-1 (or the pseudogene TRBV3-2) and TRBJ1-3; no clear D. V shed 5 bases and J shed 4 bases, with 18 bases lying between them. The CDR3 covers 16 residues. The germline CDR1 and CDR2 sequences are LGHDT and YNNKEL (reference sequence). In DNA, the CDR3 is TGTGCCAGCAGCGGTCAAGCGGGCTATCGAGGAAACACCATATATTTT. Translation gives CASSGQAGYRGNTIYF.

The chain employs TRBV5-5 and TRBJ2-2, with 8 bases lining up with TRBD2. The germline gives CDR1 SGHKS, CDR2 YYEKEE (reference sequence). The CDR3 spans 17 residues. J lost 0 bases, V lost 4 bases, and 8 bases had no gene match. CDR3 region: CASSPNSGAANTGELFF. CDR3 in DNA: TGTGCCAGCAGCCCTAATAGCGGGGCGGCGAACACCGGGGAGCTGTTTTTT.

The chain recombines TRBV4-2 with TRBJ1-4; D might be TRBD1 (6 bases). Trimming took 1 base from V and 7 from J, leaving 16 bases between them. The germline CDR1 and CDR2 sequences are LGHNA and YNFKEQ. This CDR3 is built from 16 residues. CDR3 sequence reads: CASSQVRGGGGEKLFF. The CDR3 coding sequence is TGTGCCAGCAGCCAAGTGAGAGGGGGAGGGGGTGAAAAACTGTTTTTT.

The chain links TRBV24-1 to TRBJ2-7; D may correspond to TRBD1 or TRBD2 (7 bases each). The CDR3 runs 15 residues. Germline assignment: CDR1 KGHDR and CDR2 SFDVKD. V lost 5 bases, J lost 2 bases, and 15 bases lay in between. CDR3 loop: CATSGSGGEAYEQYF. CDR3 sequence (DNA): TGTGCCACCAGTGGATCAGGGGGGGAGGCCTACGAGCAGTACTTC.

This clone has just a few counts. The chain is built from TRBV30 and TRBJ1-5, with D possibly being TRBD1 (6 bases). Germline V gene lookup returns CDR1 GTSNPN and CDR2 SVGIG (reference sequence). The V end lost 6 bases, the J end lost 5 bases, and 17 bases lay between the germline ends. This CDR3 has 14 amino acids. The CDR3 DNA follows: TGTGCCTGCAACTACAGGGTTTCGGATCAGCCCCAGCATTTT. Protein: CACNYRVSDQPQHF.

This chain connects TRBV25-1 to TRBJ2-3, with D possibly matching TRBD1 (5 bases). V dropped 4 bases and J dropped 7 bases, with 24 bases sitting between them. The CDR3 extends over 17 amino acids. Germline lookup yields CDR1 MGHDK and CDR2 SYGVNS. As DNA, the CDR3 is TGTGCCAGCAGTGGGACCTTAAGGACACGCGGCCGGAATACGCAGTATTTT. Translating gives CASSGTLRTRGRNTQYF.

The chain uses TRBV12-3 or TRBV12-4 and TRBJ1-1; no clear D gene. This CDR3 contains 11 residues. Trimming shortened V by 6 bases and J by 4 bases, and 6 bases separated the two germline ends. The CDR3: CASSPRTEAFF. CDR3 DNA: TGTGCCAGCAGCCCCCGCACTGAAGCTTTCTTT.

The gene calls are TRBV11-3 and TRBJ2-5; D is perhaps TRBD2 (5 bases). CDR1 and CDR2 from the germline V gene are SGHNT and YENEEA. Trimming left V 0 bases short and J 2 bases short, with 7 bases between. The CDR3 has 14 amino acids. CDR3 DNA: TGTGCCAGCAGCTTAGAAAGAGGGCAAGAGACCCAGTACTTC. Protein sequence: CASSLERGQETQYF.

The CDR3 is CASSLTGRPNSPLHF. The CDR3 nucleotides are TGTGCCAGCAGCTTAACAGGTCGACCTAATTCACCCCTCCACTTT. V is TRBV7-6 and J is TRBJ1-6; perhaps TRBD1 as D (5 bases). The germline V gene has CDR1 SGHVS and CDR2 FNYEAQ. The CDR3 has 15 residues. The V end was cut by 2 bases, the J end by 6 bases, with 11 bases between.

The rearrangement links TRBV9 to TRBJ2-1; 7 nucleotides line up with TRBD2. The CDR3 sequence is 16 residues long. V lost 2 bases to trimming and J lost 4 bases; unmatched junction nucleotides: 9. In germline, CDR1 is SGDLS, CDR2 YYNGEE. Here the CDR3 reads CASSVGLAVGYNEQFF. In DNA form, the CDR3 reads TGTGCCAGCAGCGTTGGGCTAGCGGTGGGATACAATGAGCAGTTCTTC.

The chain couples TRBV5-5 to TRBJ1-5; weak D call: TRBD1 (5 bases). V lost 4 bases and J 2 bases, leaving 13 bases between the germline ends. CDR3 length equals 15 residues. Germline V CDR1 and CDR2: SGHKS, YYEKEE (reference sequence). The CDR3 loop is CASSRDVSGNQPQHF. The CDR3 bases are TGTGCCAGCAGCCGGGACGTAAGTGGCAATCAGCCCCAGCATTTT. Full variable domain (rest looked up from reference TRBV5-5 and TRBJ1-5): DAGVTQSPTHLIKTRGQQVTLRCSPISGHKSVSWYQQVLGQGPQFIFQYYEKEERGRGNFPDRFSARQFPNYSSELNVNALLLGDSALYLCASSRDVSGNQPQHFGDGTRLSIL.

The chain is built from TRBV7-2 and TRBJ1-5; D call uncertain. With 5 bases removed from V and 0 bases from J, the gap between germline ends came to 14 bases. The CDR3 is 16 residues long. Germline V lookup: CDR1 SGHTA, CDR2 FQGNSA. For the CDR3, the DNA is TGTGCCAGCAGCGCGTCGGTTGGTCATAGCAATCAGCCCCAGCATTTT. Translating it yields CASSASVGHSNQPQHF.

This chain joins TRBV14 and TRBJ1-2; TRBD1 matches at 7 bases. The CDR3 extends over 13 amino acids. V was pared by 4 bases and J by 6 bases, with 5 bases of the junction left unmatched. The germline CDR1 and CDR2 sequences are SGHDN and FVKESK. CDR3 bases: TGTGCCAGCAGCCCCTGGCAGGGGGATGGCTACACCTTC. Amino acids: CASSPWQGDGYTF.

The CDR3 sequence: CASSETGPLNTEAFF. In DNA, the CDR3 is TGTGCCAGCAGCGAGACAGGACCCCTGAACACTGAAGCTTTCTTT. V gene TRBV7-6 combines with J gene TRBJ1-1; TRBD1 is a possible D gene (6 bases). The CDR3 has 15 residues. In germline, CDR1 is SGHVS, CDR2 FNYEAQ. V gave up 5 bases and J gave up 0 bases, with 13 bases separating them.

V gene TRBV28 combines with J gene TRBJ1-2; D perhaps matches TRBD1 (6 bases). The V gene lost 6 bases and the J gene lost 1 base, with 15 bases spanning the gap. Per the germline V gene, CDR1 is MDHEN and CDR2 is SYDVKM. The CDR3 runs to 15 residues. CDR3 amino acids: CASRETGTLNYGYTF. DNA for the CDR3: TGTGCCAGCAGGGAGACAGGCACCCTTAACTATGGCTACACCTTC.

This clone was seen a few times. V and J are TRBV19 and TRBJ1-2; D remains unclear. Germline lookup yields CDR1 LNHDA and CDR2 SQIVND (reference sequence). V was shortened by 5 bases and J by 4 bases, with 8 bases between the two germline ends. The CDR3 consists of 12 residues. The CDR3 sequence is CASSGPFYGYTF. CDR3 nucleotides: TGTGCCAGTAGTGGGCCCTTCTATGGCTACACCTTC.

The chain carries TRBV3-1 (or the pseudogene TRBV3-2) and TRBJ2-3; TRBD2 agrees at 11 bases. Germline V CDR1 and CDR2: LGHDT, YNNKEL (reference sequence). CDR3 length: 14 amino acids. V was clipped by 4 bases and J by 5 bases; unmatched bases: 2. CDR3 nucleotides: TGTGCCAGCAGCCGGGGGACTAGCGGAGATACGCAGTATTTT. As protein: CASSRGTSGDTQYF.

The rearrangement uses TRBV6-2 or TRBV6-3 and TRBJ2-4, with D hard to call. Germline V lookup: CDR1 MNHEY, CDR2 SVGEGT. Trimming took off 0 bases at V and 0 bases at J, with 3 bases between the two ends. The CDR3 consists of 14 residues. DNA of the CDR3: TGTGCCAGCAGTTACTCTGGAGCCAAAAACATTCAGTACTTC. It translates to CASSYSGAKNIQYF.

Only one count was recorded for this clone. This chain joins TRBV2 and TRBJ1-1, with D hard to call. Looked up from germline, CDR1 is SNHLY and CDR2 is FYNNEI. The CDR3 spans 16 residues. Trimming stripped 1 base from V and 0 bases from J, with 12 bases between. CDR3 bases: TGTGCCAGCAGTGAAGGGAGTCTGGGGATGAACACTGAAGCTTTCTTT. Its protein is CASSEGSLGMNTEAFF.

V and J are TRBV19 and TRBJ1-5, with TRBD1 matching over 7 bases. This CDR3 comprises 17 residues. Germline loops: CDR1 LNHDA, CDR2 SQIVND (reference sequence). The trim removed 5 bases at V and 9 bases at J, leaving 19 bases unmatched. The CDR3 DNA sequence: TGTGCCAGTAGTCCCCGAGTCTCCGGGACAGCGGGCTGGCCCCAGCATTTT. Its translation is CASSPRVSGTAGWPQHF.

The CDR3 sequence is CASSLGHEAYNEQFF. The CDR3 bases are TGTGCCAGCAGCTTGGGACATGAAGCTTACAATGAGCAGTTCTTC. The chain has TRBV7-2 and TRBJ2-1, with D possibly matching TRBD1 (6 bases). The CDR3 length is 15 residues. V was pared by 3 bases and J by 4 bases, with 13 bases between. Germline CDR1 reads SGHTA; CDR2 reads FQGNSA.

The chain is built from TRBV7-9 and TRBJ2-3, with D maybe TRBD1 (6 bases). The CDR3 runs to 11 residues. CDR1 is SEHNR and CDR2 is FQNEAQ in the germline V gene (reference sequence). CDR3 region: CAGASTDTQYF. The CDR3 nucleotides read TGTGCGGGGGCCAGCACAGATACGCAGTATTTT.